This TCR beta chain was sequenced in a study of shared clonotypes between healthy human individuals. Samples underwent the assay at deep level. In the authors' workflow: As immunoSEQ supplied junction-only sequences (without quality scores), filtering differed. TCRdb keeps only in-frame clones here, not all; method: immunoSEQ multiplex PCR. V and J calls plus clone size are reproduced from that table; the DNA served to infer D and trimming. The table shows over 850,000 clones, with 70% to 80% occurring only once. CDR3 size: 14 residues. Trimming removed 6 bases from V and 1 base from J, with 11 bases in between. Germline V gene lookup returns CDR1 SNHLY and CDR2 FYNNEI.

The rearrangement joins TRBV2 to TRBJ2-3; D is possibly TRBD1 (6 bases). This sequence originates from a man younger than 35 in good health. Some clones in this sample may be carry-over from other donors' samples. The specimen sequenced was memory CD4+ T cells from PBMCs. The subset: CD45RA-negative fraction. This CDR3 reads CASRPGQRTDTQYF. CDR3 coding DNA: TGTGCCAGCAGGCCTGGACAGCGCACAGATACGCAGTATTTT.